The rows below give T cell receptor beta chains drawn from one sample of a study of cytomegalovirus exposure and HLA in healthy donors. Measured with immunoSEQ multiplex PCR; TCRdb has only the in-frame clones, and not every one. This table has about 94,000 clones, 50% to 75% appearing once. Material for sequencing was PBMCs. Source of these receptors: a man aged 30-40 years in good health and CMV-seronegative. The CDR3 runs from the conserved cysteine through the conserved F or W. Each record gives: CDR3 DNA, CDR3 protein, V gene, J gene, D gene, clone size. The D gene is left open where the match is weak. Some rows mark clone size as missing; the rest say once, few, many or name a class of expanded clone.

cdr3_nt: TGTGCCAGCCATGGGGGGACCGGGGAGCTGTTTTTT
cdr3_aa: CASHGGTGELFF
v_call: TRBV7-3
j_call: TRBJ2-2
d_call: .
clone_size: .

cdr3_nt: TGTGCCAGCTCACCAGGCGGGACGAACACTGAAGCTTTCTTT
cdr3_aa: CASSPGGTNTEAFF
v_call: TRBV18
j_call: TRBJ1-1
d_call: .
clone_size: .

cdr3_nt: TGCGCCAGCAGCTTTGGGCGGGGGGGCAGCAATGAGCAGTTCTTC
cdr3_aa: CASSFGRGGSNEQFF
v_call: TRBV5-1
j_call: TRBJ2-1
d_call: TRBD2
clone_size: .

cdr3_nt: TGTGCCAGCAGCTCTGGGCTAGCGGGAGGTGAAGATACGCAGTATTTT
cdr3_aa: CASSSGLAGGEDTQYF
v_call: TRBV5-4
j_call: TRBJ2-3
d_call: TRBD2
clone_size: few

cdr3_nt: TGTGCCAGTAGTATAGGGGGAGATAATGAAAAACTGTTTTTT
cdr3_aa: CASSIGGDNEKLFF
v_call: TRBV19
j_call: TRBJ1-4
d_call: .
clone_size: .

cdr3_nt: TGTGCCAGCAGTGAAGCGGGGCAGGGGATCGGCCGGTGGTTTTTT
cdr3_aa: CASSEAGQGIGRWFF
v_call: TRBV2
j_call: TRBJ2-2
d_call: .
clone_size: once

cdr3_nt: TGCGCCAGCAACCAGGCAGGGACAGAGCAGTTCTTC
cdr3_aa: CASNQAGTEQFF
v_call: TRBV4-3
j_call: TRBJ2-1
d_call: .
clone_size: once

cdr3_nt: TGTGCCAGCACCCTGGACAGGCGCCGATTCTACGAGCAGTACTTC
cdr3_aa: CASTLDRRRFYEQYF
v_call: TRBV28
j_call: TRBJ2-7
d_call: TRBD1
clone_size: .

cdr3_nt: TGCGCCAGCAACTCAGGGAGCACAGATACGCAGTATTTT
cdr3_aa: CASNSGSTDTQYF
v_call: TRBV5-1
j_call: TRBJ2-3
d_call: .
clone_size: .

cdr3_nt: TGTGCCAGCAGCTTCCCTGCAGATACGCAGTATTTT
cdr3_aa: CASSFPADTQYF
v_call: TRBV7-2
j_call: TRBJ2-3
d_call: .
clone_size: .

cdr3_nt: TGTGCCAGCAGCAGAAAGCCCGGACAGGGGGACTATGGCTACACCTTC
cdr3_aa: CASSRKPGQGDYGYTF
v_call: TRBV5-6
j_call: TRBJ1-2
d_call: TRBD1
clone_size: .

cdr3_nt: TGTGCCAGCAGCTCAACAAGACTAGCGGGAGAAGAGACCCAGTACTTC
cdr3_aa: CASSSTRLAGEETQYF
v_call: TRBV7-8
j_call: TRBJ2-5
d_call: TRBD2
clone_size: .

cdr3_nt: TGTGCCAGCACTTTCGGACAGGGGACCTCTGGAAACACCATATATTTT
cdr3_aa: CASTFGQGTSGNTIYF
v_call: TRBV28
j_call: TRBJ1-3
d_call: TRBD1
clone_size: .

cdr3_nt: TGCAGCGTTGAAGATCGTTCCAGCGGGAGGACCGATACGCAGTATTTT
cdr3_aa: CSVEDRSSGRTDTQYF
v_call: TRBV29-1
j_call: TRBJ2-3
d_call: TRBD2
clone_size: once

cdr3_nt: TGTGCCACCAGCAGAAGGACAGGGGACACCGGGGAGCTGTTTTTT
cdr3_aa: CATSRRTGDTGELFF
v_call: TRBV15
j_call: TRBJ2-2
d_call: TRBD1
clone_size: few

cdr3_nt: TGTGCCAGCAGCGTAGGACAGATGAACACTGAAGCTTTCTTT
cdr3_aa: CASSVGQMNTEAFF
v_call: TRBV9
j_call: TRBJ1-1
d_call: .
clone_size: .

cdr3_nt: TGTGCCAGCAGTGAAGGCGGACAGGGACCATATGGCTACACCTTC
cdr3_aa: CASSEGGQGPYGYTF
v_call: TRBV2
j_call: TRBJ1-2
d_call: TRBD1
clone_size: .

cdr3_nt: TGTGCCAGCAGCGTGCTAGCGGGAGGAAGGGACACCGGGGAGCTGTTTTTT
cdr3_aa: CASSVLAGGRDTGELFF
v_call: TRBV9
j_call: TRBJ2-2
d_call: TRBD2
clone_size: .

cdr3_nt: TGTGCCAGCAGTTACCAGGGACAAGAGACCCAGTACTTC
cdr3_aa: CASSYQGQETQYF
v_call: TRBV2
j_call: TRBJ2-5
d_call: .
clone_size: .

cdr3_nt: TGTGCCAGCAGTTTTCTAGCGGGGCTTCACAATGAGCAGTTCTTC
cdr3_aa: CASSFLAGLHNEQFF
v_call: TRBV27
j_call: TRBJ2-1
d_call: TRBD2
clone_size: .

cdr3_nt: TGTGCCAGCAGCACCGACAGGACTCGTTCACCCCTCCACTTT
cdr3_aa: CASSTDRTRSPLHF
v_call: TRBV9
j_call: TRBJ1-6
d_call: .
clone_size: .

cdr3_nt: TGTGCCAGCAGCTTATGGGGACAGCAAGAGACCCAGTACTTC
cdr3_aa: CASSLWGQQETQYF
v_call: TRBV7-2
j_call: TRBJ2-5
d_call: TRBD1
clone_size: few